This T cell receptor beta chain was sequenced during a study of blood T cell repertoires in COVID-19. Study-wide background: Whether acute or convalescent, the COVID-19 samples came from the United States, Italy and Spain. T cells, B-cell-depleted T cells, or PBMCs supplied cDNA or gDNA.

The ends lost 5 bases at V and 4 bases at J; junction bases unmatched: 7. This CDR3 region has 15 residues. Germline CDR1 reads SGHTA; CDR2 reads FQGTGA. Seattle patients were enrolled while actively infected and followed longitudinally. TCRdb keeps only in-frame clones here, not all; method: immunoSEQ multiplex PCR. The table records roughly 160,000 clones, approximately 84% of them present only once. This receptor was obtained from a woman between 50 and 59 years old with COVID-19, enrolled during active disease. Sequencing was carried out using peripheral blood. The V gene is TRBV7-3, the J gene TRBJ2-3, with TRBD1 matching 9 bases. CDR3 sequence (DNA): TGTGCCAGCAGCCAGGGGGGACAGGGTTCAGATACGCAGTATTTT. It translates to CASSQGGQGSDTQYF.